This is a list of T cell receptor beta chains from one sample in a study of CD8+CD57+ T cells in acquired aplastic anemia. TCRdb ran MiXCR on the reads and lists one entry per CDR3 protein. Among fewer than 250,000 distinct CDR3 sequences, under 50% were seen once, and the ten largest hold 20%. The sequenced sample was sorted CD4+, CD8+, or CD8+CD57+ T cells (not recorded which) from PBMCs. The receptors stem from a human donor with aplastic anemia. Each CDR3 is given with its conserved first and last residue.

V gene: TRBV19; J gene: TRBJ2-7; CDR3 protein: CASSWGGQGASYEQYF
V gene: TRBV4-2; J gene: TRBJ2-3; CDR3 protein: CASSFPPRRGATDTQYF
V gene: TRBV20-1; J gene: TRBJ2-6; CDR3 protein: CSARGAGRYGANVLTF
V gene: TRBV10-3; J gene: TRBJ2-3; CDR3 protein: CASSSLTRWGRDSHTDTQYF
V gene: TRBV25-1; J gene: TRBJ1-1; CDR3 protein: CASSGGANTEAFF
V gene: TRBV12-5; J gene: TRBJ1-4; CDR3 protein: CASSFQGGLNEKLFF
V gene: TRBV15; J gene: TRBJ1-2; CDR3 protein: CATSIGPPDSSGNTF
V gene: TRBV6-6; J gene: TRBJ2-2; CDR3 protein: CASSELDGELFF
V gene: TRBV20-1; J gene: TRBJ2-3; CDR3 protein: CSAPSGGARTDTQYF
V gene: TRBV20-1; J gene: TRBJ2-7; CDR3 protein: CSDWQGSYDQYF
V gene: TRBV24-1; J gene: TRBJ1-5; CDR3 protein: CATDRGPNQPQHF
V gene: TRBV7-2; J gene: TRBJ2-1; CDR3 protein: CASSLVSGVSSYNEQFF
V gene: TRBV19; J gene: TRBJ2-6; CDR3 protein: CASSILFGGSGANVLTF
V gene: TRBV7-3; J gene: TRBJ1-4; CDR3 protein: CASSSGRDEKLFF
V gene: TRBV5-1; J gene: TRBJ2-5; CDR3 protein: CASSLDSSGKETQYF
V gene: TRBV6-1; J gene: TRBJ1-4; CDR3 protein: CASSETGGSNEKLFF
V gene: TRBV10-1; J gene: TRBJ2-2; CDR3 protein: CASSVSGDTGELFF
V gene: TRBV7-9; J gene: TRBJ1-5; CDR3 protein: CASSLEGGTNQPQHF
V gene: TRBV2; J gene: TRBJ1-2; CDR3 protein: CASKEGVSYGYTF
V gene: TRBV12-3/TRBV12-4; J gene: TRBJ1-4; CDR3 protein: CASSSGRLANEKLFF
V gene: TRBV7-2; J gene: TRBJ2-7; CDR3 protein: CASSLFAGETYEQYF
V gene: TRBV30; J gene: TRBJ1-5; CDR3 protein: CAWSVKSNQPQHF
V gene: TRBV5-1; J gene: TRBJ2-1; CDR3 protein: CASSWTSGGLSYNEQFF
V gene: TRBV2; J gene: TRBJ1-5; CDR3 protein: CASSEQTSRNQPQHF
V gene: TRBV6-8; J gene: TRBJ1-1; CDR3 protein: CATLIGGTEAFF
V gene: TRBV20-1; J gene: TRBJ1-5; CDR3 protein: CSARAGTGAQPQHF
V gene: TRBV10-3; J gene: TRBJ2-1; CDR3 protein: CAISGQRGGDNEQFF
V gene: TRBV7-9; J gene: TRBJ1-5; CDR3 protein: CASSGSNQPQHF
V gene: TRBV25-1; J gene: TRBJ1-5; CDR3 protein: CASSERSAGGTDQPQHF
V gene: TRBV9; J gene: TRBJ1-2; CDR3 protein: CASKGDGYTF
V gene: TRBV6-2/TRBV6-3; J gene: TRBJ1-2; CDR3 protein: CASSPPGQGSQMTF
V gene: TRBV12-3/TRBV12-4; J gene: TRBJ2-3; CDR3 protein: CASSRQTGGKSTDTQYF
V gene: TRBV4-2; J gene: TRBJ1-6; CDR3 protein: CASSQGQVSYNSPLHF
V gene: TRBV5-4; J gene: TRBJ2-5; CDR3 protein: CASSSGIRETQYF
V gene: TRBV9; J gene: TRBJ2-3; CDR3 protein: CASSVEGVRTDTQYF
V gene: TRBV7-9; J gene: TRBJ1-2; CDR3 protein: CASSLELRGYTF
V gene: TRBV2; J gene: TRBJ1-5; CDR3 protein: CASRQGRSSNQPQHF
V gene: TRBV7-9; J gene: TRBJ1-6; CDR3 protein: CASSLSEDNSPLHF
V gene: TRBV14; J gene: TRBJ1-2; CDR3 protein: CASSNPGHLKYTF
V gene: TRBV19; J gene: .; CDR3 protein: CASSIVSSGGTYEQYF
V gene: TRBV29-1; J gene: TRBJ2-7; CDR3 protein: CSVMRTGPYEQYF
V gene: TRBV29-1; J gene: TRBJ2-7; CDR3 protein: CSVEYGGGGYEQYF
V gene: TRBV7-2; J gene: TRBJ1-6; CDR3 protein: CASSLGSPRFNSPLHF
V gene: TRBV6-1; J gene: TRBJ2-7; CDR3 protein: CASSEDTGLDYYEQYF
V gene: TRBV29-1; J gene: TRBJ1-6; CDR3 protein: CSVEDSGMANNSPLHF
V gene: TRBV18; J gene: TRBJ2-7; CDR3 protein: CASSPRQVRNYEQYF
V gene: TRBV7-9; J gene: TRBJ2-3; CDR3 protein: CASSLPGASGLSTDTQYF
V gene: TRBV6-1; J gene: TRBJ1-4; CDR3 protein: CASSEVGWGSTNEKLFF
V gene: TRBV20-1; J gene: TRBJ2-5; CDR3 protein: CSASPSQETQYF
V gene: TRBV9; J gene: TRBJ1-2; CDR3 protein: CASSGQGALGYTF
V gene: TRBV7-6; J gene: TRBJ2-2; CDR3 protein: CASSYTYRGGELFF
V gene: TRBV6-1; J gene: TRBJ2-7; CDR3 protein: CASSEGPGKNTREQYF
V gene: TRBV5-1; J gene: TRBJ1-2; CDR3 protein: CASSAGDGYTF
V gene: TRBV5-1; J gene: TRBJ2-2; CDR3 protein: CASSRGTGDLAGELFF
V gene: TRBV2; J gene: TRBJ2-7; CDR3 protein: CASSVESEITYEQYF